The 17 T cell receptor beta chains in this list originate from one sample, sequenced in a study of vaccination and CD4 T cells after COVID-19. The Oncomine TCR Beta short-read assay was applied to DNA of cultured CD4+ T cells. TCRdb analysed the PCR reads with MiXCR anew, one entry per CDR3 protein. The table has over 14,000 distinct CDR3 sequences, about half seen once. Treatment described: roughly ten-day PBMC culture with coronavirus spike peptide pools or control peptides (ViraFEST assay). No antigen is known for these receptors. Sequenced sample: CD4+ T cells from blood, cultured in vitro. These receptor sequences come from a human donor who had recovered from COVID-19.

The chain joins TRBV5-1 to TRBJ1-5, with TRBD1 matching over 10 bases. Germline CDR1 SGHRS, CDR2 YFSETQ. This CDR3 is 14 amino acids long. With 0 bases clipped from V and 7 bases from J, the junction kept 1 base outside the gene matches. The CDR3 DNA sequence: TGCGCCAGCAGCTTGGGGACAGGGGGACAGCCCCAGCATTTT. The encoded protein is CASSLGTGGQPQHF. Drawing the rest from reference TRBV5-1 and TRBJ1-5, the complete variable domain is KAGVTQTPRYLIKTRGQQVTLSCSPISGHRSVSWYQQTPGQGLQFLFEYFSETQRNKGNFPGRFSGRQFSNSRSEMNVSTLELGDSALYLCASSLGTGGQPQHFGDGTRLSIL.

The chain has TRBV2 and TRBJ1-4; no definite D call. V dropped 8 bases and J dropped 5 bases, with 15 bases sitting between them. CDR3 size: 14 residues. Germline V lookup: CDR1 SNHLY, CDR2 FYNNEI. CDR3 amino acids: CASRAAVRNEKLFF. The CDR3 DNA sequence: TGTGCCAGCCGGGCCGCCGTACGGAATGAAAAACTGTTTTTT. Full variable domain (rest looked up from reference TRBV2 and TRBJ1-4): EPEVTQTPSHQVTQMGQEVILRCVPISNHLYFYWYRQILGQKVEFLVSFYNNEISEKSEIFDDQFSVERPDGSNFTLKIRSTKLEDSAMYFCASRAAVRNEKLFFGSGTQLSVL.

CDR3 amino acids: CASGLPRDSPEAFF. CDR3 in DNA: TGTGCTAGTGGTTTGCCACGGGACAGCCCTGAAGCTTTCTTT. The J gene is TRBJ1-1, the V gene TRBV12-5; 7 bases match TRBD1. This CDR3 region has 14 residues. Germline assignment: CDR1 LGHNT and CDR2 FRNRAP. V shed 2 bases and J 6 bases; nucleotides not matched to a gene: 6. Combining the CDR3 with reference TRBV12-5 and TRBJ1-1 gives the whole variable domain DARVTQTPRHKVTEMGQEVTMRCQPILGHNTVFWYRQTMMQGLELLAYFRNRAPLDDSGMPKDRFSAEMPDATLATLKIQPSEPRDSAVYFCASGLPRDSPEAFFGQGTRLTVV.

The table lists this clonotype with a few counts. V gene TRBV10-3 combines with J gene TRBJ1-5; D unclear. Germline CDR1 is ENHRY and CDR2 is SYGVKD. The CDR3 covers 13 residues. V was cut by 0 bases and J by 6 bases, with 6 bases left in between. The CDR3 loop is CAISESRSQPQHF. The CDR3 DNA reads TGTGCCATCAGTGAGTCGAGAAGTCAGCCCCAGCATTTT.

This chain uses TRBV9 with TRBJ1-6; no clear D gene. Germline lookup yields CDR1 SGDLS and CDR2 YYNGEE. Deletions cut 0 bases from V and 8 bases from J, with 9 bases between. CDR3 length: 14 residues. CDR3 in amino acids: CASSVGLWDSPLHF. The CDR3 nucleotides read TGTGCCAGCAGCGTAGGGCTCTGGGATTCACCCCTCCACTTT.

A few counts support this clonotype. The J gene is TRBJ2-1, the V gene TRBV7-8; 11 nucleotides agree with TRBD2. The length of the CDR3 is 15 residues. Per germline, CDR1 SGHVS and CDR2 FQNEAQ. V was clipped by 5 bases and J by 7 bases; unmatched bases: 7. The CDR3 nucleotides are TGTGCCAGCAGCCCTCTTAGCGGGAGGGCTAATGAGCAGTTCTTC. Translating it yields CASSPLSGRANEQFF.

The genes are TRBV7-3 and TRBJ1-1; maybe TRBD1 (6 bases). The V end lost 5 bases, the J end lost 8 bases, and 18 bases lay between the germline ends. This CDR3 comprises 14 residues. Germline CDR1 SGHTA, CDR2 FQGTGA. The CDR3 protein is CASSLGGANDEAFF. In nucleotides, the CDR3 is TGTGCCAGCAGCCTCGGGGGGGCGAACGACGAAGCTTTCTTT.

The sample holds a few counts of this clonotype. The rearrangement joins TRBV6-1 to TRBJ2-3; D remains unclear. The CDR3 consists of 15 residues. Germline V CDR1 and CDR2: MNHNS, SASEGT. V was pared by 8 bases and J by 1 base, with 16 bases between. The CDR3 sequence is CASRWPTQRTDTQYF. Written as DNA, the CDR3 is TGTGCCAGCCGGTGGCCAACTCAACGCACAGATACGCAGTATTTT.

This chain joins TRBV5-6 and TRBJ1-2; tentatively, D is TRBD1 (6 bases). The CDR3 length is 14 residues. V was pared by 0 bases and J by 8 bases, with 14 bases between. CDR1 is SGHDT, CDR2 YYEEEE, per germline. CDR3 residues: CASSLEGVRRGYTF. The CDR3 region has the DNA TGTGCCAGCAGCTTGGAGGGGGTAAGGCGAGGCTACACCTTC.

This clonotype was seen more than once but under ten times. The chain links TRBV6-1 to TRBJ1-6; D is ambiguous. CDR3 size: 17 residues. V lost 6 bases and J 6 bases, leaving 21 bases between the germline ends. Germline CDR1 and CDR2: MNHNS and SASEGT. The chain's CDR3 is CASSLRRGSTSNSPLHF. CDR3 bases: TGTGCCAGCAGCCTTAGGCGAGGATCGACCTCTAATTCACCCCTCCACTTT.

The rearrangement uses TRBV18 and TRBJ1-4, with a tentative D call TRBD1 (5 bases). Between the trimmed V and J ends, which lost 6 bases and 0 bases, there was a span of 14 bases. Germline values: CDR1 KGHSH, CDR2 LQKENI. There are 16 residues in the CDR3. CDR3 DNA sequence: TGTGCCAGCTCCCCGGGGCGGCTTGCAACTAATGAAAAACTGTTTTTT. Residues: CASSPGRLATNEKLFF.

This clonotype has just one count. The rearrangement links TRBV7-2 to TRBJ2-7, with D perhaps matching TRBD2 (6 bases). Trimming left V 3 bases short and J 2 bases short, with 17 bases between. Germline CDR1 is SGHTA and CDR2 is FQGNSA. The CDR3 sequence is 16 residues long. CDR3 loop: CASSLDPGTLAYEQYF. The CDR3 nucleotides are TGTGCCAGCAGCTTGGATCCTGGGACTTTAGCCTACGAGCAGTACTTC.

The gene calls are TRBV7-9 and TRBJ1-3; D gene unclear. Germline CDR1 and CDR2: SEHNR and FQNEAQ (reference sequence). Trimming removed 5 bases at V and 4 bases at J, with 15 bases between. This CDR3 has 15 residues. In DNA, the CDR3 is TGTGCCAGCAGCCCGGGAACACCGGGAGGAAACACCATATATTTT. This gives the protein CASSPGTPGGNTIYF. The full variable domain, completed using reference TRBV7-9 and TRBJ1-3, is DTGVSQNPRHKITKRGQNVTFRCDPISEHNRLYWYRQTLGQGPEFLTYFQNEAQLEKSRLLSDRFSAERPKGSFSTLEIQRTEQGDSAMYLCASSPGTPGGNTIYFGEGSWLTVV.

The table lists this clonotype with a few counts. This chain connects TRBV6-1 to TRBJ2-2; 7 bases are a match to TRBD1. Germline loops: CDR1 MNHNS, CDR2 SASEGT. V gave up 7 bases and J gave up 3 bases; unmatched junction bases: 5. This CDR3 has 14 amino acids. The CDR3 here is CASKRQGDTGELFF. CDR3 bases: TGTGCCAGCAAAAGACAGGGTGACACCGGGGAGCTGTTTTTT.

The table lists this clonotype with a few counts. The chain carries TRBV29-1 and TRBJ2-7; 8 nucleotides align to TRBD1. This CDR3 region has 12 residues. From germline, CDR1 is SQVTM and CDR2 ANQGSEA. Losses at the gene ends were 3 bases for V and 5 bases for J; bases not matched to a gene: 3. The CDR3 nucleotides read TGCAGCGTTGAGACAGGGGTCCACGAGCAGTACTTC. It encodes CSVETGVHEQYF.

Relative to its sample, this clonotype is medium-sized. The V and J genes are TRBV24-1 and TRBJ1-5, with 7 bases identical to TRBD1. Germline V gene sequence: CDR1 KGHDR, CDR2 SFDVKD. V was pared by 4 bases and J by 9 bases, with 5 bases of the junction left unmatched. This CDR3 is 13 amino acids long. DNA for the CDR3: TGTGCCACCAGTGAAACCAGACAGGGGCCCCAGCATTTT. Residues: CATSETRQGPQHF.

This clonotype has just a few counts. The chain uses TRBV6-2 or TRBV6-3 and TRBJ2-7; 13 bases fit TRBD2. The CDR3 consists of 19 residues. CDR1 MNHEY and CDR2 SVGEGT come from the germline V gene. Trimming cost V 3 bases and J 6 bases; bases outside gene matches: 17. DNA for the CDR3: TGTGCCAGCAGTTATACGCAAGGTTCGGAACTAGCGGGAGGGCTCGAGCAGTACTTC. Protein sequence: CASSYTQGSELAGGLEQYF.